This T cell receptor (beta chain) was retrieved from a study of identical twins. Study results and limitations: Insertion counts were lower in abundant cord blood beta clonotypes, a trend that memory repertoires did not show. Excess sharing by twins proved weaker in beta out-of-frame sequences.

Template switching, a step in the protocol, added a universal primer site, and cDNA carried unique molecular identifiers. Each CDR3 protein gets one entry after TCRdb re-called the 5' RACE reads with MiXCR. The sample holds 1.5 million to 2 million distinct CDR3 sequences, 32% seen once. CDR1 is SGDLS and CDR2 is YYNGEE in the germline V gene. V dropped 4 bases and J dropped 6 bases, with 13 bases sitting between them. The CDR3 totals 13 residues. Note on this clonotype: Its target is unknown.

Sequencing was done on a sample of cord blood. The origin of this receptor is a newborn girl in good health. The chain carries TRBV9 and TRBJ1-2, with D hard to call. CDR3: CASSPTGWDGYTF. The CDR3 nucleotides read TGTGCCAGCAGCCCCACCGGGTGGGATGGCTACACCTTC.